Here is one T cell receptor beta chain with its context. TCRdb's table, derived via immunoSEQ multiplex PCR, lists solely in-frame clones and lacks some. This table has some 2,500,000 clones, under 95% appearing once. This sample was included in a study of shared clonotypes between healthy human individuals. Germline V gene lookup returns CDR1 SNHLY and CDR2 FYNNEI. V shed 2 bases, J shed 7 bases, and the junction held 7 bases outside the gene matches. The CDR3 contains 15 residues. The TCR originated in a man aged 18 to 29 in good health. Some clones in this sample may be carry-over from other donors' samples. The chain recombines TRBV2 with TRBJ2-2, with 7 nucleotides matching TRBD2. The sample taken for sequencing was naive CD4+ T cells from PBMCs. Subset defined: CD45RA+ positively selected. CDR3 residues: CASSERVAGGGELFF. The DNA of the CDR3 is TGTGCCAGCAGTGAAAGAGTAGCGGGTGGCGGGGAGCTGTTTTTT.